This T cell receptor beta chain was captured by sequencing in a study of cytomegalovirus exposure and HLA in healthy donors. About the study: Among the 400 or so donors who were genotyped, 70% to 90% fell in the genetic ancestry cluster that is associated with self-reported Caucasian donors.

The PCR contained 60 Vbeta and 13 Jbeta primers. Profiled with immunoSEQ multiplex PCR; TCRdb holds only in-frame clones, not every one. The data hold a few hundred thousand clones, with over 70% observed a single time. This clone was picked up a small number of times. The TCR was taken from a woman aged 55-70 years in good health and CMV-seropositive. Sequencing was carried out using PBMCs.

The CDR3 DNA sequence: TGTGCCAGCGAGGGATCGGGAGCATTAAATGAGCAGTTCTTC. Translated: CASEGSGALNEQFF. The rearrangement links TRBV2 to TRBJ2-1, with a possible D match to TRBD2 (6 bases). The CDR3 loop spans 14 amino acids. Germline assignment: CDR1 SNHLY and CDR2 FYNNEI. Trimming shortened V by 8 bases and J by 7 bases, and 18 bases separated the two germline ends.